The T cell receptor beta chain under discussion was sequenced for a study of T cell repertoires in cytomegalovirus infection. Study-level findings and limits: Pooled public TCR beta family frequency picked out CMV carriers with the relevant HLA. HLA-C-restricted CMV-specific TCR beta clonotypes prevailed in the ex vivo response.

The junction had 5 bases not matched to a gene; V was cut back by 4 bases and J by 7 bases. The CDR3 runs 13 residues. The germline CDR1 and CDR2 sequences are SQVTM and ANQGSEA. One entry per CDR3 protein results from TCRdb running MiXCR on the reads. Of some 220,000 distinct CDR3 sequences listed, around 6.6% were seen once; the top ten hold 6.5%. This clonotype was seen at least ten times. The antigen is not known. The receptor was isolated from a human donor in good health (CMV status not recorded). Some clones in this sample may be carry-over from other donors' samples. Sequenced sample: PBMCs. The rearrangement links TRBV29-1 to TRBJ2-4; TRBD1 matches 9 bases. The CDR3 sequence is CSVGQGVTNIQYF. The CDR3 coding sequence is TGCAGCGTTGGACAGGGGGTTACGAACATTCAGTACTTC.